This passage covers 8 T cell receptor beta chains from one sample sequenced in a study of T cell responses to AZD1222 COVID-19 vaccine. The method was immunoSEQ multiplex PCR; TCRdb's version includes in-frame clones alone and lacks a portion of them. The repertoire holds 150,000 or so clones, 90% seen once, with approximately 1.6% in the top ten. Sample: peripheral blood, taken on day 0 of AZD1222 vaccination. These receptors were collected from an adult in good health.

The chain couples TRBV30 to TRBJ2-2; 8 bases map to TRBD1. CDR3 size: 13 residues. Per germline, CDR1 GTSNPN and CDR2 SVGIG (reference sequence). V was clipped by 0 bases and J by 6 bases; unmatched bases: 0. As DNA, the CDR3 is TGTGCCTGGAGTGTACAGGGGGCCGGGGAGCTGTTTTTT. Amino acid sequence: CAWSVQGAGELFF.

This rearrangement joins TRBV15 to TRBJ1-1, with TRBD1 matching over 8 bases. The V gene's germline CDR1 is LNHNV and CDR2 YYDKDF (reference sequence). The CDR3 is made up of 16 amino acids. Trimming at V came to 2 bases and at J to 4 bases, leaving 9 bases not matched to a gene. The CDR3 DNA reads TGTGCCACCAGCAGATCCAGGACAGGGTGGGGCACTGAAGCTTTCTTT. Amino acid sequence: CATSRSRTGWGTEAFF.

The rearrangement links TRBV10-1 to TRBJ2-3; perhaps TRBD2 as D (6 bases). The CDR3 totals 17 residues. Germline values: CDR1 WNHNN, CDR2 SYGVQD (reference sequence). Trimming cost V 0 bases and J 2 bases, with 15 bases left between them. CDR3 DNA sequence: TGCGCCAGCAGTGAGTCTGGTATGGGAGGCCCCACAGATACGCAGTATTTT. It is translated as CASSESGMGGPTDTQYF.

This clone has a handful of counts. The chain has TRBV6-6 and TRBJ2-2; D remains unclear. The CDR3 runs to 12 residues. The V gene lost 2 bases and the J gene lost 5 bases, with 3 bases spanning the gap. From germline, CDR1 is MNHNY and CDR2 SVGAGI (reference sequence). For the CDR3, the DNA is TGTGCCAGCAGTTACGGGACCGGGGAGCTGTTTTTT. This sequence encodes CASSYGTGELFF.

The sample holds one count of this clone. This rearrangement joins TRBV7-9 to TRBJ2-1, with TRBD2 matching over 12 bases. The CDR3 is made up of 15 amino acids. The V gene end was trimmed by 4 bases and the J gene end by 9 bases; junction bases not matched to a gene: 7. Germline CDR1 SEHNR, CDR2 FQNEAQ (reference sequence). The CDR3 DNA follows: TGTGCCAGCAGCTACCTAGCGGGGGGGCCGTTTGAGCAGTTCTTC. Its translation: CASSYLAGGPFEQFF.

The chain joins TRBV28 to TRBJ1-2; D gene ambiguous. This CDR3 is 12 amino acids long. The ends were cut back, 8 bases at V and 0 bases at J, with 7 bases in the middle. Germline assignment: CDR1 MDHEN and CDR2 SYDVKM. The chain's CDR3 is CASQLANYGYTF. CDR3 DNA sequence: TGTGCCAGCCAGTTAGCTAACTATGGCTACACCTTC.

The chain couples TRBV6-4 to TRBJ2-3, with TRBD2 matching over 14 bases. CDR1 is MRHNA, CDR2 SNTAGT, per germline. The junction had 10 bases not matched to a gene; V was cut back by 3 bases and J by 5 bases. The CDR3 has 18 residues. CDR3 nucleotide sequence: TGTGCCAGCAGTGAGGTCGAGACTAGCGGGGGGGCGGGAGATACGCAGTATTTT. Amino acid sequence: CASSEVETSGGAGDTQYF.

The genes are TRBV2 and TRBJ2-7; perhaps TRBD1 as D (5 bases). CDR1 and CDR2 from the germline V gene are SNHLY and FYNNEI. Trimming took off 3 bases at V and 2 bases at J, with 11 bases between the two ends. This CDR3 is built from 14 residues. This CDR3 is CASSDMTVPYEQYF. In DNA, the CDR3 is TGTGCCAGCAGTGATATGACAGTGCCCTACGAGCAGTACTTC.